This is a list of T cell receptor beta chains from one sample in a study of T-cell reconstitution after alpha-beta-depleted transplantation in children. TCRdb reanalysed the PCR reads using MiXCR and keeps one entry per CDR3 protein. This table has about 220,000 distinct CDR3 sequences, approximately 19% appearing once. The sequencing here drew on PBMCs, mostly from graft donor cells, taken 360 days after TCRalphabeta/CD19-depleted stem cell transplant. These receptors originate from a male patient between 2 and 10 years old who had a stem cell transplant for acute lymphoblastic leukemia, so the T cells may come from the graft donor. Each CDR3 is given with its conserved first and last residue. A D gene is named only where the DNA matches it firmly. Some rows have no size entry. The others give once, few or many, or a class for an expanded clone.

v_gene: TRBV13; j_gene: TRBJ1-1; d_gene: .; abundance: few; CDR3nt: TGTGCCAGCAGCTGGACGGTCACTGAAGCTTTCTTT; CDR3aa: CASSWTVTEAFF
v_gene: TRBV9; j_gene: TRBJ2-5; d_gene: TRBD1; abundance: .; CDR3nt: TGTGCCAGCAGCACTCGGACAGGACTTCAAGAGACCCAGTACTTC; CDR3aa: CASSTRTGLQETQYF
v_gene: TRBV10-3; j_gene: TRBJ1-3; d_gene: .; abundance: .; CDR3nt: TGTGCCATCAGTGATCCTAATGGAAACACCATATATTTT; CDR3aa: CAISDPNGNTIYF
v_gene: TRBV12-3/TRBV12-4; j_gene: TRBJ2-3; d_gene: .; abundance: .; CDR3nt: TGTGCCAGCAGTTTAAGGACTTTCTCAACAGATACGCAGTATTTT; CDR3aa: CASSLRTFSTDTQYF
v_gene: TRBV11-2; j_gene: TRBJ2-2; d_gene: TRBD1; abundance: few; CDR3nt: TGTGCCAGCAGCTTGGTACAGGGGGCCACCGGGGAGCTGTTTTTT; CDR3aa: CASSLVQGATGELFF
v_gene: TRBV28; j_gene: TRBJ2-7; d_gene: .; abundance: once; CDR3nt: TGTGCCAGCAGGACTCCAGGGAAGGGTGGACTCCACGAGCAGTACTTC; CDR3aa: CASRTPGKGGLHEQYF
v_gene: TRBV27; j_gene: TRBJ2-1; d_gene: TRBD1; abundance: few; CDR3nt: TGTGCCAGCAGTATACGCGACAGGGCGGCCAATGAGCAGTTCTTC; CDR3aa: CASSIRDRAANEQFF
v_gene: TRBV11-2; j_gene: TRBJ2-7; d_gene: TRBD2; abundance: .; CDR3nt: TGTGCCAGCAGCTGGGGGGGGGACGAGCAGTACTTC; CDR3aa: CASSWGGDEQYF
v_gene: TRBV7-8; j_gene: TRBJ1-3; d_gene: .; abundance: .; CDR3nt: TGTGCCAGCAGCTTATCGGACAGCTCTGGAAACACCATATATTTT; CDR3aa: CASSLSDSSGNTIYF
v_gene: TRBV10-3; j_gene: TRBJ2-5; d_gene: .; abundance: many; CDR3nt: TGTGCCCTCCGGGGCGAGGGAGAGACCCAGTACTTC; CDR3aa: CALRGEGETQYF
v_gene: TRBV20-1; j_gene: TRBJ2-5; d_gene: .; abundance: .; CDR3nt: TGCAGTGCTAGAGGGATTGGGCCGGGGGAAGAGACCCAGTACTTC; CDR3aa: CSARGIGPGEETQYF
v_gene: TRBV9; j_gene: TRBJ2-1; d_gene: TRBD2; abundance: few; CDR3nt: TGTGCCAGCAGCGTAACTAGCGGTACCTACAATGAGCAGTTCTTC; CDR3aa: CASSVTSGTYNEQFF
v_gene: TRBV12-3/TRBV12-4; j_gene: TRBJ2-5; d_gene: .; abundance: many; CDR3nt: TGTGCCAGCAGTTTACAGGTGCGGGAGACCCAGTACTTC; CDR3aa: CASSLQVRETQYF
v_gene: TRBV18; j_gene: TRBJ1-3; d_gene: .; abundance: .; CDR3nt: TGTGCCAGCTCACCCCTGGACAGCTCTGGAAACACCATATATTTT; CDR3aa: CASSPLDSSGNTIYF
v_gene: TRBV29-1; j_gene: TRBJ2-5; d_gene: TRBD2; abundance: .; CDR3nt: TGCAGCGTCTTAGCGGGGGGGGAGACCCAGTACTTC; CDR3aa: CSVLAGGETQYF
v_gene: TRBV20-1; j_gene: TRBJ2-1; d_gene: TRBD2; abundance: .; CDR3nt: TGCAGTGCTACAAGACTAGCGGACAGCTCCTACAATGAGCAGTTCTTC; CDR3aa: CSATRLADSSYNEQFF
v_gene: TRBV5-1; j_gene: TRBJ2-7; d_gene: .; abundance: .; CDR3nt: TGCGCCAGCAGCTTGATGGACGGGAACTACGAGCAGTACTTC; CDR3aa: CASSLMDGNYEQYF
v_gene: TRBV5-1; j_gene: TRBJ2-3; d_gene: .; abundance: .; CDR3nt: TGCGCCAGCAGCTTGTCGGTAGAGGGGGGAGATACGCAGTATTTT; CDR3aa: CASSLSVEGGDTQYF
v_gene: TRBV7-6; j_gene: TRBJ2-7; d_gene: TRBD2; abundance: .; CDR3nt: TGTGCCAGCAGCTTAACTAGCGGGGGGGGAAGCGAGCAGTACTTC; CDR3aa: CASSLTSGGGSEQYF
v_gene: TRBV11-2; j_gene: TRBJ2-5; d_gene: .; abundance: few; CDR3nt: TGTGCCAGCAGCTTCCCCCAGGGCCAAGAGACCCAGTACTTC; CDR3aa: CASSFPQGQETQYF
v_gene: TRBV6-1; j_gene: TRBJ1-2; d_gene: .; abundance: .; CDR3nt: TGTGCCAGCAGTGGATGGGAAGGCAGGGCAAAGATCTATGGCTACACCTTC; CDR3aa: CASSGWEGRAKIYGYTF
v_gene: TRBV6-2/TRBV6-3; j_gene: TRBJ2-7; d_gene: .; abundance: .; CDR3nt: TGTGCCAGCAGTCTCCCCGACGCATACGAGCAGTACTTC; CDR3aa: CASSLPDAYEQYF
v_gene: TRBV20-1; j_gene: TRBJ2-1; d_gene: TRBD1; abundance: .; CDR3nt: TGCAGTGCCGTCCGGGACAGGGGCTACAATGAGCAGTTCTTC; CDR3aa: CSAVRDRGYNEQFF
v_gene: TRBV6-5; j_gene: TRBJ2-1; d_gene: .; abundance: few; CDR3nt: TGTGCCAGCAGCCGGGGGACCGAGCAGTTCTTC; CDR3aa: CASSRGTEQFF
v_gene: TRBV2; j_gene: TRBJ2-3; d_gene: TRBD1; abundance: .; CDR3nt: TGTGCCAGCAGTGAATTAGCCCCCCATAGTATTCGGGACAGGGGTAAGGATACGCAGTATTTT; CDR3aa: CASSELAPHSIRDRGKDTQYF
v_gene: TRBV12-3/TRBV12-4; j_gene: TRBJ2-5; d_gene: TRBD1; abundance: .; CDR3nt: TGTGCCAGCAGTTTACTGACAGGGGGCGCGAAGACCCAGTACTTC; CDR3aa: CASSLLTGGAKTQYF